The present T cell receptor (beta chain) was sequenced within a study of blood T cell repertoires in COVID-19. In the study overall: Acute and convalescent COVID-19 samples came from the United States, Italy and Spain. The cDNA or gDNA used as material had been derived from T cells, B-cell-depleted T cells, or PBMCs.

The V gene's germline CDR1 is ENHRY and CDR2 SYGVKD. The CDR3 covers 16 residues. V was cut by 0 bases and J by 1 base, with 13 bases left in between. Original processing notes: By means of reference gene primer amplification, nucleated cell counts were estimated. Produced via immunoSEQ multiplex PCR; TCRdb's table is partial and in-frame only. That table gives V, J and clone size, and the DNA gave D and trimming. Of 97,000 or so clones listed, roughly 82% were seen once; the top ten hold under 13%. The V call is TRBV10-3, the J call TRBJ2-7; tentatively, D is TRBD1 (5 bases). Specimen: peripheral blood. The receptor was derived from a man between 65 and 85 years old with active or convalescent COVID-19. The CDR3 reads CAISESSPGMSYEQYF. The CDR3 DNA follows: TGTGCCATCAGTGAGTCGAGTCCAGGGATGTCCTACGAGCAGTACTTC.